This note documents a single T cell receptor (beta chain) sequence. Its specificity is not known. This specimen comes from a study of regulatory T cells in long-lasting Graves disease. Findings and caveats of the study: Gene preferences differed: TRBV28, TRBJ1-2, TRBJ2-5 in persistent cases.

The germline V gene has CDR1 SGHTA and CDR2 FQGNSA. The CDR3 has 16 amino acids. For TCR beta, libraries came from iRepertoire HTBI primers and Arm-PCR of CDR3 regions. TCRdb reanalysed the multiplex PCR reads using MiXCR and keeps one entry per CDR3 protein. Of about 400,000 distinct CDR3 sequences in the sample, 15% to 17% were seen once. This sample's time point: newly diagnosed GD, antithyroid drugs for less than 3 months. TCR sequences were obtained from RNA taken from PBMCs. Nine milliliters of peripheral blood were taken and placed in EDTA tubes. The sequence came from a female donor with Graves disease. The sample here was peripheral blood mononuclear cells (PBMCs), taken at new diagnosis, from a patient treated with antithyroid drugs. The V and J genes are TRBV7-2 and TRBJ2-1, with 11 bases identical to TRBD2. Matching the DNA end better, TRBJ2-5 makes the J call doubtful. The CDR3 reads CASSFVLAGGPETQYF. The CDR3 nucleotides read TGTGCCAGCAGCTTCGTATTAGCGGGGGGGCCGGAGACCCAGTACTTC.